This T cell receptor (beta chain) stems from a study of response to subunit inactivated influenza vaccine. Points from the study as a whole: It was suggested by the authors that few new T cells are recruited by each seasonal influenza vaccination.

The CDR3 totals 16 residues. Germline CDR1 and CDR2: MNHEY and SVGEGT. Trimming at V came to 6 bases and at J to 3 bases, leaving 9 bases not matched to a gene. TCRdb re-called the RT-PCR reads through MiXCR, storing one row per CDR3 protein. The table has 700,000 to 800,000 distinct CDR3 sequences, 15% to 20% seen once; the top ten hold about a tenth. The sample holds a few counts of this clonotype. What it recognizes is unknown. The sequence was obtained from a man aged 45-60 years who received an inactivated influenza vaccine. This sample comprised PBMCs from blood, obtained about 5 days after vaccination. The chain combines TRBV6-2 or TRBV6-3 with TRBJ2-2; 8 nucleotides agree with TRBD1. In nucleotides, the CDR3 is TGTGCCAGCAGCTCGGGACAGGCCGACGACACCGGGGAGCTGTTTTTT. Encoded protein: CASSSGQADDTGELFF.